This TCR beta chain was recovered during a study of Tregs in tolerant kidney transplant recipients. The study's findings and limits: Activated donor B cell expansion appeared to reveal the most relevant donor-specific TCRbeta repertoire. Some patients' samples used different primers over time, so nucleotide sequences weren't comparable. In tolerant patients, donor-specific Tregs outgrew total Tregs, suggesting antigen-driven expansion.

The nonmyeloablative bone marrow transplants came from related graft donors, with transient mixed chimerism. The data were produced by immunoSEQ multiplex PCR, yet TCRdb's version contains in-frame clones alone and is incomplete. The sample gives about 90,000 clones, 80% to 95% of which show up once; approximately 1.5% is in the top ten. About this clone: Its matching antigen is unknown.

Sequenced here: CD4+ T cells from blood (PBMCs), sampled 12 months after the transplant. This TCR came from a human patient who received a combined kidney and bone marrow transplant. A share of the T cells may be of graft donor origin.

The CDR3 DNA sequence: TGTGCCAGTAGTATAGAGGGGACAGGGGGCGAGACCCAGTACTTC. Residues: CASSIEGTGGETQYF. The chain links TRBV19 to TRBJ2-5; TRBD1 matches at 12 bases. V lost 0 bases, J lost 5 bases, and 1 base stayed unmatched. CDR3 length: 15 amino acids. Germline lookup yields CDR1 LNHDA and CDR2 SQIVND (reference sequence). Supplemented by reference TRBV19 and TRBJ2-5, the full variable domain reads DGGITQSPKYLFRKEGQNVTLSCEQNLNHDAMYWYRQDPGQGLRLIYYSQIVNDFQKGDIAEGYSVSREKKESFPLTVTSAQKNPTAFYLCASSIEGTGGETQYFGPGTRLLVL.